This T cell receptor (beta chain) was identified during a study of a mutant IDH1 vaccine in newly diagnosed glioma. For the study at large: Earlier care involved radiotherapy, temozolomide, or both, and the majority received both. Notes on the study in general: Among patients, roughly 94% showed immune responses induced by the vaccine. Whatever changes occurred in top peripheral T cell clonotypes seemed unrelated to pseudoprogression.

On this clone itself: Its antigen is unknown.

The germline CDR1 and CDR2 sequences are MDHEN and SYDVKM. The CDR3 runs to 13 residues. Losses at the gene ends were 5 bases for V and 8 bases for J; bases not matched to a gene: 0. The time point was: week 5, during vaccination. Every vaccination contained 300 ug of the mutant IDH1 20-mer peptide and was paired with topical imiquimod. This table comes from immunoSEQ multiplex PCR, and its TCRdb copy is limited to in-frame clones, with some not included. Here the sample spans approximately 76,000 clones, around nine tenths being singletons. The rearrangement links TRBV28 to TRBJ2-1; 13 bases are shared with TRBD2. The sample was PBMCs, taken from a glioma patient whose treatment included an IDH1 peptide vaccine. The receptor was derived from a woman aged 45-65 years with glioma. The CDR3, as DNA: TGTGCCAGCAGTGGACTAGCGGGAGATGAGCAGTTCTTC. Its translation is CASSGLAGDEQFF.